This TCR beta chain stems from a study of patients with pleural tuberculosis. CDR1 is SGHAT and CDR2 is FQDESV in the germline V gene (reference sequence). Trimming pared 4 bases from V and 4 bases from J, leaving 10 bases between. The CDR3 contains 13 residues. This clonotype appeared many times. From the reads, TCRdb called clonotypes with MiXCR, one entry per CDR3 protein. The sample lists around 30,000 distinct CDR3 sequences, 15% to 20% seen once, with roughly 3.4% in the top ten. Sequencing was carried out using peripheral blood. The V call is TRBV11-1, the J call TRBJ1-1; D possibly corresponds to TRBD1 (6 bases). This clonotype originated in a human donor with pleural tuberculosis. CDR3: CASSSGQPTEAFF. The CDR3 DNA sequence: TGTGCCAGCAGCTCCGGACAGCCCACTGAAGCTTTCTTT.